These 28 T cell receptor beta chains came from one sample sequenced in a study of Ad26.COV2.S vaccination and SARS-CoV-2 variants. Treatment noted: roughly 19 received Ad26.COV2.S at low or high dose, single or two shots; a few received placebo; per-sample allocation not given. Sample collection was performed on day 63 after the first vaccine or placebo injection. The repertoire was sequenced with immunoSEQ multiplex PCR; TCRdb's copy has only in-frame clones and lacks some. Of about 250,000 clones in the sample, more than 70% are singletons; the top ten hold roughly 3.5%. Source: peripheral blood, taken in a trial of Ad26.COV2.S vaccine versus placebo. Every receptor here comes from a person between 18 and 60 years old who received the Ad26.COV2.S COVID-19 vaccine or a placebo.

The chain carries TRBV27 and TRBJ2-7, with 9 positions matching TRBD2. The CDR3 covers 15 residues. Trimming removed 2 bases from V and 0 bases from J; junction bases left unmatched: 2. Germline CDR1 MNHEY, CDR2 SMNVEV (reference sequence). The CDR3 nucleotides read TGTGCCAGCAGTTTAAGACTAGCGGCCTCCTACGAGCAGTACTTC. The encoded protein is CASSLRLAASYEQYF.

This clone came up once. CDR3 sequence (DNA): TGTGCCTGGGCTTTAGACAGGGTGGCTTTCTTT. Translation gives CAWALDRVAFF. The chain combines TRBV30 with TRBJ1-1; the match to TRBD1 covers 7 bases. Germline loops: CDR1 GTSNPN, CDR2 SVGIG (reference sequence). This CDR3 comprises 11 residues. The V and J ends lost 5 bases and 11 bases, in that order; junction bases with no gene match: 8.

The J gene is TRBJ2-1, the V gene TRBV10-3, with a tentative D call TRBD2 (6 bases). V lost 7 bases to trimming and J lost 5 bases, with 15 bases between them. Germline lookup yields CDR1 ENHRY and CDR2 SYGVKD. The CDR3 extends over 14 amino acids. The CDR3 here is CAIKQEGRNNEQFF. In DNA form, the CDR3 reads TGTGCCATCAAGCAGGAGGGCAGAAACAATGAGCAGTTCTTC.

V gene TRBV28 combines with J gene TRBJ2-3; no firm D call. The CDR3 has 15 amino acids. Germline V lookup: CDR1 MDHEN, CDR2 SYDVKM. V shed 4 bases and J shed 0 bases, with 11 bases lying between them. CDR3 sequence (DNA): TGTGCCAGCAGTTCAACAGTTTCTAGCACAGATACGCAGTATTTT. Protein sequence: CASSSTVSSTDTQYF.

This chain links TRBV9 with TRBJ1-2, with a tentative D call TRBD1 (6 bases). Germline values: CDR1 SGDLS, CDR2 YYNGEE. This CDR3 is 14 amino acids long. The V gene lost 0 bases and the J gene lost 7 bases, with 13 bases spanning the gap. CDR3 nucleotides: TGTGCCAGCAGCGTAGACAGGGACGTCACTGGCTACACCTTC. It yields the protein CASSVDRDVTGYTF.

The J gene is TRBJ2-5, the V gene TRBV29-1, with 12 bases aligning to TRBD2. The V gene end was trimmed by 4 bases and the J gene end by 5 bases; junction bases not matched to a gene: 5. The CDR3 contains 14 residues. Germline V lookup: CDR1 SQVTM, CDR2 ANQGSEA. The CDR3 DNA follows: TGCAGCGTTGGCCTAGCGGGAGGGAGGGAGACCCAGTACTTC. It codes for CSVGLAGGRETQYF.

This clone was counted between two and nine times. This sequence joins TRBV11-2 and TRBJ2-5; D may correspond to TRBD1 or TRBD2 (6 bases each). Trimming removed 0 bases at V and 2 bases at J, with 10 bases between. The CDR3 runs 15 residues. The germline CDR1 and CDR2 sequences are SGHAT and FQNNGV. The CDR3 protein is CASSLDGGWQETQYF. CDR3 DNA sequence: TGTGCCAGCAGCTTAGACGGGGGCTGGCAAGAGACCCAGTACTTC.

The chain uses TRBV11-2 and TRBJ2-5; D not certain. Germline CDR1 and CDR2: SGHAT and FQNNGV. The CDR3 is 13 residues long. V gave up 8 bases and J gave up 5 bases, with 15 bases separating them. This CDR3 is CASGQASVETQYF. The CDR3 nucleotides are TGTGCCAGCGGTCAGGCGTCTGTCGAGACCCAGTACTTC.

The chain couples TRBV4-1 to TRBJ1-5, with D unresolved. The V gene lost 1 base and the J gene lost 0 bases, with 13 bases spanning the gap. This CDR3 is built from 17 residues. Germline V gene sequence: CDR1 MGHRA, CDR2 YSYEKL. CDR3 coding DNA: TGCGCCAGCAGCCAAGGCAACCGTGGGAATAGCAATCAGCCCCAGCATTTT. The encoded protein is CASSQGNRGNSNQPQHF.

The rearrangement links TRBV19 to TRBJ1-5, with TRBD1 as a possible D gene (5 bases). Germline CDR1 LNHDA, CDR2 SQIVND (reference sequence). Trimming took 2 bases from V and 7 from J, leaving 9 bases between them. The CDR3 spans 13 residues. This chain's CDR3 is CASSIQGEQPQHF. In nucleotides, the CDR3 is TGTGCCAGTAGTATACAGGGTGAGCAGCCCCAGCATTTT.

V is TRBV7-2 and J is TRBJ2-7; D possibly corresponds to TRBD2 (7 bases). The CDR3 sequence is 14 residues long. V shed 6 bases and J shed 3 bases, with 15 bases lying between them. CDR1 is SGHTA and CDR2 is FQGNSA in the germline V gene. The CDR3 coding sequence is TGTGCCAGCAGGGGGGGGCGGGAACGCTACGAGCAGTACTTC. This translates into CASRGGRERYEQYF.

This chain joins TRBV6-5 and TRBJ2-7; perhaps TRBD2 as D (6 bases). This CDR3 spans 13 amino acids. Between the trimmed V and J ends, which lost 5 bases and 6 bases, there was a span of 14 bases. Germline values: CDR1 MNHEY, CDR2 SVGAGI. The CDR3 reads CASSPSGGGEQYF. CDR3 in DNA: TGTGCCAGCAGTCCCTCCGGGGGAGGCGAGCAGTACTTC.

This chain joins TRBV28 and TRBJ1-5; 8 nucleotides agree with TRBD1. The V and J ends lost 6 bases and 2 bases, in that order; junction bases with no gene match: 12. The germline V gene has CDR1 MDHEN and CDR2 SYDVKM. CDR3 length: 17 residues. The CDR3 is CASRRDRPKGGNQPQHF. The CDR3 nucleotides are TGTGCCAGCAGAAGGGACAGGCCTAAAGGTGGCAATCAGCCCCAGCATTTT.

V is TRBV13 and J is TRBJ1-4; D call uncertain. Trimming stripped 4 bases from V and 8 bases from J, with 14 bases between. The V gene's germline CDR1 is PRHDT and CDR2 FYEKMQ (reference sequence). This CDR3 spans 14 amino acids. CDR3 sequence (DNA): TGTGCCAGCAGCTCCCGGAAGGGAAGCGAAAAACTGTTTTTT. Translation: CASSSRKGSEKLFF.

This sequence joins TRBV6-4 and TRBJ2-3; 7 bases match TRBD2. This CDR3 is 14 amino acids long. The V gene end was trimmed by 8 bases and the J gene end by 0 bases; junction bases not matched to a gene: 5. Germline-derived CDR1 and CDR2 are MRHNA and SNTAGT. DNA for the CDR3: TGTGCCAGCCGCACTAGCGCGAGCACAGATACGCAGTATTTT. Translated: CASRTSASTDTQYF.

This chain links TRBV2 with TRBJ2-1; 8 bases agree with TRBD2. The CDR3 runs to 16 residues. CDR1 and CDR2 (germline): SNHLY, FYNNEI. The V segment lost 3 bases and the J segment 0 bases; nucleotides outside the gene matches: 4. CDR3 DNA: TGTGCCAGCAGTGATCCCCGGGAGGGCTCCTACAATGAGCAGTTCTTC. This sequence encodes CASSDPREGSYNEQFF.

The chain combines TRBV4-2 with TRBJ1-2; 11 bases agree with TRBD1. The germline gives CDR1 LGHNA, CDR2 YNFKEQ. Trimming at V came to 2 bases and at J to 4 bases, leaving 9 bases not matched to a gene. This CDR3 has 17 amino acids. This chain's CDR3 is CASSQPGQGAATYGYTF. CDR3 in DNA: TGTGCCAGCAGCCAACCTGGACAGGGGGCTGCTACCTATGGCTACACCTTC.

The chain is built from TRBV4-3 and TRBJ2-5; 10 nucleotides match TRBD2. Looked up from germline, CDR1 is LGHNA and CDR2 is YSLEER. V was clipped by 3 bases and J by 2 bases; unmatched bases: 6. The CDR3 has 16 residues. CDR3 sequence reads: CASSQSLAGDQETQYF. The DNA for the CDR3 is TGCGCCAGCAGCCAGTCCCTAGCGGGGGATCAAGAGACCCAGTACTTC.

The DNA of the CDR3 is TGTGCCAGCAGCCAAGACCTTAGGGGTGTTGAGACCCAGTACTTC. This translates into CASSQDLRGVETQYF. This chain uses TRBV3-1 (or the pseudogene TRBV3-2) with TRBJ2-5; D possibly corresponds to TRBD1 (5 bases). This CDR3 is built from 15 residues. Germline V gene data show CDR1 as LGHDT and CDR2 as YNNKEL (reference sequence). V lost 0 bases, J lost 5 bases, and 13 bases lay in between.

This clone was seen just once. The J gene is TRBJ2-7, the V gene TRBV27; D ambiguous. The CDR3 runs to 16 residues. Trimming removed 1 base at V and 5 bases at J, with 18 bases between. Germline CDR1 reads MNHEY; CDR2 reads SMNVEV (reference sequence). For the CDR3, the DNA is TGTGCCAGCAGTTTATTCGGCGTGGCAGGTAAAAACGAGCAGTACTTC. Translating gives CASSLFGVAGKNEQYF.

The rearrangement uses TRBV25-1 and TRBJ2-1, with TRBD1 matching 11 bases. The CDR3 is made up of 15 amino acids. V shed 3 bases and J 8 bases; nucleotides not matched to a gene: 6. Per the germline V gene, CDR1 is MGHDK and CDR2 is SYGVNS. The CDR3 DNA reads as TGTGCCAGCAGTGATCTGCTGGGACAGGGGGATGAGCAGTTCTTC. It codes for CASSDLLGQGDEQFF.

The DNA of the CDR3 is TGTGCTAGTGGTTTGTTTAGGACTAGCGGGAGGGCTCGAGAGCAGTACTTC. Its protein product is CASGLFRTSGRAREQYF. The chain links TRBV12-5 to TRBJ2-7; 15 bases are a match to TRBD2. This CDR3 comprises 17 residues. Looked up from germline, CDR1 is LGHNT and CDR2 is FRNRAP. Trimming removed 2 bases from V and 7 bases from J; junction bases left unmatched: 9.

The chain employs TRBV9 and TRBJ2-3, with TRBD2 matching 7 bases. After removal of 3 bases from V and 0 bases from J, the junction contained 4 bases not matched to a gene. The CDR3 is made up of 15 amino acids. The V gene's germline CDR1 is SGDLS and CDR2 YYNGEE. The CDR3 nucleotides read TGTGCCAGCAGCGCCAGCGGGACTAGCACAGATACGCAGTATTTT. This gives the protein CASSASGTSTDTQYF.

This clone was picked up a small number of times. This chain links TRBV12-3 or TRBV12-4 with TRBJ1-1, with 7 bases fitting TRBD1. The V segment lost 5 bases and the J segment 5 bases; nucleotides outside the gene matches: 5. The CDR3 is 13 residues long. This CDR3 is CASSATTGTEAFF. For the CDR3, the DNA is TGTGCCAGCAGTGCTACGACAGGGACTGAAGCTTTCTTT.

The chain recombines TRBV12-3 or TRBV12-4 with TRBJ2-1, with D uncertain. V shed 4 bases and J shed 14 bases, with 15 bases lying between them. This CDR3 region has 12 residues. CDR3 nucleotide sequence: TGTGCCAGCAGTTCTGCCCGGTGGTTTGAGTTCTTC. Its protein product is CASSSARWFEFF.

This chain's CDR3 is CASRGQVHGNTIYF. The CDR3 DNA reads as TGTGCCAGCAGGGGACAGGTCCATGGAAACACCATATATTTT. V is TRBV6-5 and J is TRBJ1-3; 8 nucleotides line up with TRBD1. Trimming took 6 bases from V and 3 from J; bases not matched to a gene: 4. The V gene's germline CDR1 is MNHEY and CDR2 SVGAGI. The CDR3 extends over 14 amino acids.

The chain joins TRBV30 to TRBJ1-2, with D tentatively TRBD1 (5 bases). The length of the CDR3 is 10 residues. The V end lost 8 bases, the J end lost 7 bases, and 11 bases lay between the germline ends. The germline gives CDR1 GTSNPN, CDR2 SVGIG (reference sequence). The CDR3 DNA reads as TGTGCCGGAGACGGGGCTGGCTACACCTTC. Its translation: CAGDGAGYTF.

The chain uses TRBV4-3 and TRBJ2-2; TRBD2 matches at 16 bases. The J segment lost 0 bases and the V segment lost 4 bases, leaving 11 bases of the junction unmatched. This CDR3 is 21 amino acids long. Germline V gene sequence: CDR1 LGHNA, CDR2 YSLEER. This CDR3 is CASSREENGTSGGANTGELFF. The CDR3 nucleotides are TGCGCCAGCAGCCGAGAAGAAAACGGGACTAGCGGGGGGGCGAACACCGGGGAGCTGTTTTTT.